This note documents a single T cell receptor (beta chain) sequence. Tumor samples were taken before definitive surgery or chemotherapy. V was shortened by 4 bases and J by 6 bases, with 16 bases between the two germline ends. Germline-derived CDR1 and CDR2 are MNHNS and SASEGT. This CDR3 region has 15 residues. This sample is drawn from a study of high-grade serous ovarian cancer treatment subgroups. Some clones are missing from TCRdb's copy, which holds only in-frame ones; the method was immunoSEQ multiplex PCR. The sample yields 3,000 to 4,500 clones, over 65% seen once. The rearrangement joins TRBV6-1 to TRBJ1-5; weak D call: TRBD1 (6 bases). This TCR derives from a human donor with high-grade serous ovarian cancer. Material: tumor tissue. This chain's CDR3 is CASSGVSGDTQPQHF. The CDR3 DNA sequence: TGTGCCAGCAGTGGAGTGTCAGGGGATACTCAGCCCCAGCATTTT.